The 10 T cell receptor beta chains reported below all come from one sample, sequenced in a study of patients and donors after allogeneic stem cell transplantation. TCRdb analysed the RT-PCR reads with MiXCR anew, one entry per CDR3 protein. This sample has roughly 230,000 distinct CDR3 sequences, with around 14% found just once. Sequenced material: blood, either unsorted or a sorted T cell fraction (not recorded which). The receptors were gathered from a human donor who was either an allogeneic HSCT recipient or a stem cell or donor lymphocyte infusion donor (not recorded which). It is not recorded whose cells these are; they may come from a transplant donor.

This clonotype was counted ten times or more. This chain links TRBV4-1 with TRBJ1-6, with TRBD1 matching over 7 bases. The CDR3 loop spans 16 amino acids. Germline-derived CDR1 and CDR2 are MGHRA and YSYEKL. Trimming took 4 bases from V and 6 from J; bases not matched to a gene: 9. CDR3 loop: CASSRDTGTVNSPLHF. For the CDR3, the DNA is TGCGCCAGCAGCCGAGACACCGGGACAGTTAATTCACCCCTCCACTTT.

The chain is built from TRBV12-3 or TRBV12-4 and TRBJ1-2; no definite D call. The CDR3 totals 11 residues. V lost 7 bases and J 2 bases, leaving 5 bases between the germline ends. DNA for the CDR3: TGTGCCAGCACAAGGAACTATGGCTACACCTTC. This sequence encodes CASTRNYGYTF.

This clonotype was detected only a few times. V and J are TRBV2 and TRBJ2-3, with D tentatively TRBD1 (6 bases). CDR3 length equals 13 residues. In germline, CDR1 is SNHLY, CDR2 FYNNEI. V was clipped by 6 bases and J by 1 base, with 8 bases between them. The CDR3 DNA reads TGTGCCAGCAGAACAGGGCGCACAGATACGCAGTATTTT. It is translated as CASRTGRTDTQYF.

The V call is TRBV19, the J call TRBJ2-5, with 9 bases matching TRBD1. CDR1 and CDR2 (germline): LNHDA, SQIVND (reference sequence). This CDR3 spans 16 amino acids. V dropped 5 bases and J dropped 4; count of bases not matched to a gene: 11. CDR3 sequence (DNA): TGTGCCAGTAGTTGGGACAGGGACAAGATAGGAGAGACCCAGTACTTC. It yields the protein CASSWDRDKIGETQYF.

The chain links TRBV10-3 to TRBJ2-3; TRBD1 or TRBD2 may be the D gene (6 bases each). CDR1 and CDR2 (germline): ENHRY, SYGVKD. The CDR3 consists of 16 residues. The V and J ends lost 0 bases and 0 bases respectively, with 10 bases between them. In nucleotides, the CDR3 is TGTGCCATCAGTGAGTCGGGGGGCCCTAGCACAGATACGCAGTATTTT. This codes for CAISESGGPSTDTQYF.

The chain joins TRBV7-3 to TRBJ2-7; the match to TRBD2 covers 10 bases. With 4 bases clipped from V and 5 bases from J, the junction kept 8 bases outside the gene matches. From germline, CDR1 is SGHTA and CDR2 FQGTGA. This CDR3 contains 15 residues. The CDR3 protein is CASSSSGSRVDEQYF. Written as DNA, the CDR3 is TGTGCCAGCAGCTCTAGCGGGAGCAGGGTTGACGAGCAGTACTTC.

The V and J genes are TRBV7-2 and TRBJ1-1; TRBD1 agrees at 8 bases. CDR3 length equals 16 residues. The V segment lost 4 bases and the J segment 6 bases; nucleotides outside the gene matches: 13. Germline V CDR1 and CDR2: SGHTA, FQGNSA. The CDR3: CASSSLPGQVVPEAFF. CDR3 in DNA: TGTGCCAGCAGCTCCCTTCCGGGACAGGTGGTCCCTGAAGCTTTCTTT.

This clonotype was observed a single time. The rearrangement links TRBV5-5 to TRBJ2-5, with D possibly being TRBD2 (5 bases). Deletions cut 4 bases from V and 5 bases from J, with 12 bases between. The CDR3 sequence is 13 residues long. Germline CDR1 SGHKS, CDR2 YYEKEE (reference sequence). The DNA of the CDR3 is TGTGCCAGCAGCCTCGGGGTTCGGGAGACCCAGTACTTC. Amino acid sequence: CASSLGVRETQYF.

This clonotype was seen only a few times. The gene calls are TRBV30 and TRBJ1-5; D not certain. CDR3 length equals 13 residues. The V gene lost 5 bases and the J gene lost 6 bases, with 14 bases spanning the gap. Germline V CDR1 and CDR2: GTSNPN, SVGIG (reference sequence). The CDR3 nucleotides are TGTGCCTGGGGATTAGAAGAGGGTCAGCCCCAGCATTTT. Protein product: CAWGLEEGQPQHF.

This clonotype showed up just a few times. The V and J genes are TRBV10-3 and TRBJ1-1; no clear D. Germline V gene sequence: CDR1 ENHRY, CDR2 SYGVKD. The V end lost 0 bases, the J end lost 1 base, and 3 bases lay between the germline ends. This CDR3 is built from 13 residues. In nucleotides, the CDR3 is TGTGCCATCAGTGAGTCAGGGAACACTGAAGCTTTCTTT. Translation gives CAISESGNTEAFF.